The 13 T cell receptor beta chains below all came from one sample that was sequenced in a study of blood T cells in healthy people across ages. A second PCR of roughly 7 to 11 cycles used a sample-barcoded 5' primer and a J-beta primer mix. TCRdb reprocessed the 5' RACE reads with MiXCR, giving one entry per CDR3 protein. The sample holds about 570,000 distinct CDR3 sequences, approximately 25% seen once. Specimen: blood. Every receptor here comes from a woman aged 70-85 years in good health.

The chain links TRBV7-2 to TRBJ2-1; TRBD1 matches 9 bases. J lost 8 bases, V lost 5 bases, and 10 bases had no gene match. This CDR3 comprises 15 residues. The germline CDR1 and CDR2 sequences are SGHTA and FQGNSA. The CDR3 protein is CASSPRDRDSYEQFF. DNA of the CDR3: TGTGCCAGCAGCCCCCGGGACAGGGATAGCTATGAGCAGTTCTTC.

This clonotype was seen a few times. CDR3 amino acids: CASSIAGDNEQFF. The CDR3 DNA sequence: TGTGCCAGTAGTATCGCCGGGGACAATGAGCAGTTCTTC. The chain recombines TRBV19 with TRBJ2-1, with D perhaps matching TRBD2 (5 bases). V was cut by 3 bases and J by 5 bases, with 8 bases left in between. Per germline, CDR1 LNHDA and CDR2 SQIVND (reference sequence). The CDR3 sequence is 13 residues long.

In this sample, this clonotype turned up a few times. The V and J genes are TRBV12-3 or TRBV12-4 and TRBJ1-5; D unresolved. Trimming cost V 7 bases and J 5 bases, with 9 bases left between them. The CDR3 is made up of 12 amino acids. The CDR3 is CASTKGYQPQHF. DNA of the CDR3: TGTGCCAGCACTAAGGGCTATCAGCCCCAGCATTTT.

The chain uses TRBV6-2 or TRBV6-3 and TRBJ2-1; D is unresolved. Germline CDR1 is MNHEY and CDR2 is SVGEGT. The CDR3 has 13 amino acids. Trimming left V 5 bases short and J 12 bases short, with 17 bases between. The CDR3 sequence is CASSRPMGTLQFF. CDR3 bases: TGTGCCAGCAGTCGACCTATGGGAACTTTGCAGTTCTTC.

This clonotype was counted between two and nine times. The chain has TRBV7-2 and TRBJ2-5; possible D gene TRBD1, 6 bases. V gave up 6 bases and J gave up 3 bases, with 11 bases separating them. Germline CDR1 and CDR2: SGHTA and FQGNSA. The CDR3 spans 13 residues. For the CDR3, the DNA is TGTGCCAGCAGTTCCGGGACAAAAGAGACCCAGTACTTC. As protein: CASSSGTKETQYF.

This clonotype has more than one count but fewer than ten. The chain joins TRBV12-3 or TRBV12-4 to TRBJ1-4; 8 bases map to TRBD1. The trim removed 2 bases at V and 3 bases at J, leaving 5 bases unmatched. The CDR3 loop spans 16 amino acids. The CDR3 bases are TGTGCCAGCAGTTTACAGGGGGCATCTTCTAATGAAAAACTGTTTTTT. It is translated as CASSLQGASSNEKLFF.

This clonotype was counted between two and nine times. The chain employs TRBV9 and TRBJ2-7; a possible D gene is TRBD1 (5 bases). V was trimmed by 0 bases and J by 2 bases, leaving 12 bases between them. The CDR3 is 15 amino acids. Germline V gives CDR1 SGDLS, CDR2 YYNGEE. CDR3 sequence reads: CASSVAAGRAYEQYF. In DNA, the CDR3 is TGTGCCAGCAGCGTAGCGGCAGGCAGGGCCTACGAGCAGTACTTC.

The chain recombines TRBV25-1 with TRBJ1-2, with D possibly being TRBD1 (6 bases). V was cut by 6 bases and J by 6 bases, with 14 bases left in between. Germline V lookup: CDR1 MGHDK, CDR2 SYGVNS. The CDR3 sequence is 13 residues long. The DNA for the CDR3 is TGTGCCAGCAGCCGAGACAGGCTGGATGGCTACACCTTC. It encodes CASSRDRLDGYTF.

The chain links TRBV11-2 to TRBJ2-5, with D perhaps given as TRBD1 or TRBD2 (5 bases each). Germline V gene sequence: CDR1 SGHAT, CDR2 FQNNGV. The CDR3 sequence is 17 residues long. Trimming left V 3 bases short and J 0 bases short, with 17 bases between. In nucleotides, the CDR3 is TGTGCCAGCAGCTTTGACCCCCGGGACGGCGACCAAGAGACCCAGTACTTC. It yields the protein CASSFDPRDGDQETQYF.

V usage is TRBV15 and J usage is TRBJ2-7, with D possibly being TRBD1 (6 bases). Germline assignment: CDR1 LNHNV and CDR2 YYDKDF (reference sequence). The V and J ends lost 2 bases and 5 bases respectively, with 13 bases between them. The CDR3 totals 14 residues. The CDR3 spells CATSRPRDNDEQYF. In nucleotides, the CDR3 is TGTGCCACCAGCAGACCACGGGACAACGACGAGCAGTACTTC.

V usage is TRBV7-3 and J usage is TRBJ1-6, with a weak D call TRBD1 (5 bases). The CDR3 consists of 15 residues. CDR1 and CDR2 (germline): SGHTA, FQGTGA. Trimming took 5 bases from V and 8 from J, leaving 16 bases between them. As DNA, the CDR3 is TGTGCCAGCAGCCCGAGTGGGGGGAAGGATTCACCCCTCCACTTT. Translating it yields CASSPSGGKDSPLHF.

This clonotype has a handful of counts. This CDR3 is CASSADREGYTF. The CDR3 DNA sequence: TGTGCCAGCAGTGCTGACAGGGAGGGCTACACCTTC. The V gene is TRBV2, the J gene TRBJ1-2, with 7 bases aligning to TRBD1. CDR1 and CDR2 (germline): SNHLY, FYNNEI. The ends lost 4 bases at V and 8 bases at J; junction bases unmatched: 4. There are 12 residues in the CDR3.

The V gene is TRBV4-2, the J gene TRBJ1-1; no definite D call. This CDR3 is built from 15 residues. V shed 2 bases and J shed 1 base, with 11 bases lying between them. Germline CDR1 and CDR2: LGHNA and YNFKEQ. The CDR3 is CASSQSLTGNTEAFF. DNA of the CDR3: TGTGCCAGCAGCCAAAGCTTGACGGGGAACACTGAAGCTTTCTTT.